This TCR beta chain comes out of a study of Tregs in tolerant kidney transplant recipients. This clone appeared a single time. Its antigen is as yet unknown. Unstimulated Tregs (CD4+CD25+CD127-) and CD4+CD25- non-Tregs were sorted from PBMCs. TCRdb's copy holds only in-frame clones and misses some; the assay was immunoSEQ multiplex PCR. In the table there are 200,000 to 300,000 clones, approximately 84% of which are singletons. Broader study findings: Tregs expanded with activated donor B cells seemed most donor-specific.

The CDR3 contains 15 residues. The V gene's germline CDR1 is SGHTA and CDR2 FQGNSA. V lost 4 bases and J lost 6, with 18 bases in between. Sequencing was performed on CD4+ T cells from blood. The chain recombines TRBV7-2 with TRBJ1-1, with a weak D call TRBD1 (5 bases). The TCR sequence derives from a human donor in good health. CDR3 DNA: TGTGCCAGCAGCTCCCTCTCAGGGTTTCTGGCTGAAGCTTTCTTT. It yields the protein CASSSLSGFLAEAFF.